This T cell receptor (beta chain) was identified in a study of blood T cell repertoires in COVID-19. Study as a whole: The United States, Italy and Spain provided the acute and convalescent COVID-19 samples. Sources were T cells, B-cell-depleted T cells, or PBMCs; the material itself was cDNA or gDNA.

V was pared by 7 bases and J by 1 base, with 5 bases between. Germline V CDR1 and CDR2: MDHEN, SYDVKM. The CDR3 length is 12 residues. Patients in Seattle were enrolled during active infection, then followed longitudinally. In the original analysis: Reference gene primer amplification gave nucleated cell count estimates. The repertoire was sequenced with immunoSEQ multiplex PCR; TCRdb's copy has only in-frame clones and lacks some. V, J and clone size were drawn from that table, and D and trimming were deduced from the DNA. The sample has around 170,000 clones, approximately 78% seen once. The receptor's source is a woman of 80 years or more with COVID-19, enrolled during active disease. The V and J genes are TRBV28 and TRBJ1-5; D ambiguous. The sequenced material came from peripheral blood. CDR3 in amino acids: CASNQSNQPQHF. Here the CDR3 DNA reads TGTGCCAGCAACCAGAGCAATCAGCCCCAGCATTTT. Looking up the rest from reference TRBV28 and TRBJ1-5 gives the full variable domain: DVKVTQSSRYLVKRTGEKVFLECVQDMDHENMFWYRQDPGLGLRLIYFSYDVKMKEKGDIPEGYSVSREKKERFSLILESASTNQTSMYLCASNQSNQPQHFGDGTRLSIL.